This TCR beta chain came from a study of blood T cell repertoires in COVID-19. Across the study: Samples came from the United States, Italy and Spain, spanning acute and convalescent COVID-19.

V lost 6 bases to trimming and J lost 3 bases, with 25 bases between them. This CDR3 spans 18 amino acids. CDR1 is SGHKS, CDR2 YYEKEE, per germline (reference sequence). Authors' analysis steps: Amplification from reference gene primers served as the basis for estimated nucleated cell counts. Method: immunoSEQ multiplex PCR; TCRdb's copy keeps in-frame clones and lacks some. V and J calls and clone size come straight from that table; D and trimming were deduced from the DNA. The table has some 220,000 clones, roughly 85% seen once. This clone has just a few counts. The sample comprised peripheral blood. The sequence derives from a man aged 45-60 years with COVID-19, enrolled during active disease. The chain uses TRBV5-5 and TRBJ1-3; TRBD1 might be the D (6 bases). Written as DNA, the CDR3 is TGTGCCAGCACTAATGACCCCCTTACAGGGTTGAGTGGAAACACCATATATTTT. Its protein product is CASTNDPLTGLSGNTIYF.